Listed below are T cell receptor beta chains from one sample, sequenced in a study of blood T cell repertoires in COVID-19. The assay was immunoSEQ multiplex PCR, and TCRdb's table has in-frame clones only and misses some. The table includes approximately 300,000 clones, approximately 86% detected once. The sequenced sample consisted of PBMCs or T cells enriched from blood (not recorded which). These receptor sequences come from a young woman who had recovered from COVID-19. The CDR3 runs from the conserved cysteine through the conserved F or W. Each record gives: CDR3 length, V gene, J gene, CDR3 protein.

15	TRBV13	TRBJ1-3	CASSDRDRRGNTIYF
12	TRBV12-3/TRBV12-4	TRBJ2-5	CASSFTTETQYF
18	TRBV24-1	TRBJ2-1	CATSDTGLMVSSYNEQFF
15	TRBV19	TRBJ1-5	CASSVGTGYNQPQHF
15	TRBV28	TRBJ1-5	CASSLVSLSNQPQHF
13	TRBV30	TRBJ2-2	CAWSVSGAGELFF
15	TRBV3-1/TRBV3-2	TRBJ1-4	CASSQFGGADEKLFF
16	TRBV4-1	TRBJ1-6	CASSLIRGSDNSPLHF
13	TRBV7-9	TRBJ1-1	CASSLVRDTEAFF
13	TRBV29-1	TRBJ1-2	CSVARQGAGGYTF
14	TRBV5-1	TRBJ1-5	CASSSGQGNQPQHF
14	TRBV5-6	TRBJ1-3	CASSLALQANTIYF
14	TRBV10-2	TRBJ1-5	CASSESGGNQPQHF
12	TRBV5-1	TRBJ1-1	CASSWGGTEAFF
17	TRBV30	TRBJ1-2	CAWSPLSRDRGNYGYTF
15	TRBV27	TRBJ1-1	CASSLTGGGNTEAFF